This is a list of T cell receptor beta chains from one sample in a study of blood T cell repertoires in COVID-19. Measured with immunoSEQ multiplex PCR; TCRdb has only the in-frame clones, and not every one. The data contain fewer than 150,000 clones, 85% to 90% of them singletons. Sequencing was performed on peripheral blood. These receptors came from a woman aged 40 to 50 with acute or convalescent COVID-19. Both conserved end residues are trimmed from each CDR3. Some rows mark clone size as missing; the rest say once, few, many or name a class of expanded clone.

v_gene	j_gene	abundance	CDR3aa
TRBV9	TRBJ2-1	-	ASSVGASGRWDEQF
TRBV29-1	TRBJ2-1	-	SVGSGTSGRNEQF
TRBV11-2	TRBJ2-5	-	ASSLDLWRGGTQETQY
TRBV9	TRBJ1-4	-	ASSATGFNEKLF
TRBV12-5	TRBJ2-7	-	ASGLYNEQY
TRBV7-9	TRBJ2-1	-	AGGSMGVHEQF
TRBV5-1	TRBJ2-7	-	ASSPDGTDSYEQY
TRBV9	TRBJ2-2	-	ASSPGHLNTGELF
TRBV7-2	TRBJ2-6	-	ASSFGTGRSGANVLT
TRBV6-1	TRBJ2-5	-	ASSDGLAETQY
TRBV4-1	TRBJ1-1	-	ASRHVTGNTEAF
TRBV7-9	TRBJ1-4	-	ASSSSGTGNEKLF
TRBV27	TRBJ1-1	once	ASSLFSGMNTEAF
TRBV11-1	TRBJ1-2	once	ASSSGQGNYGYT
TRBV6-5	TRBJ1-4	-	ASSWDRGSTNEKLF
TRBV6-2/TRBV6-3	TRBJ1-3	-	ASSLSNILTGNTIY
TRBV29-1	TRBJ1-1	-	SGGQGNTEAF
TRBV7-3	TRBJ1-2	-	ASSPGDRGLSYGYT
TRBV6-4	TRBJ2-3	-	ASSDSSGGATDTQY
TRBV7-2	TRBJ1-6	-	ASSLGGGNNSPLH
TRBV27	TRBJ2-7	-	ASSGTSLTYEQY
TRBV14	TRBJ1-6	-	ASSQNGLINSPLH
TRBV18	TRBJ2-2	-	ASSRGGRENTGELF
TRBV6-5	TRBJ2-1	-	ASRSQGARDEQF
TRBV18	TRBJ1-3	-	ASSPPWRGGNTIY
TRBV19	TRBJ1-6	-	ASRSSARGRNSPLH
TRBV18	TRBJ2-3	-	ASSPNRGGPALYMQY
TRBV7-6	TRBJ1-1	-	ASSLARGREAF
TRBV6-5	TRBJ2-7	-	ASSYPPRGGQQY
TRBV5-4	TRBJ1-1	-	ASSLDEEKAF
TRBV6-2/TRBV6-3	TRBJ2-1	-	ASSYTGIILYNEQF
TRBV30	TRBJ2-5	-	AWGPGELPFQETQY
TRBV11-3	TRBJ1-5	-	ASSLGPTGGH
TRBV30	TRBJ1-6	-	AWSVRLGAGTLH
TRBV7-2	TRBJ1-6	-	ASSSYPRSPLH
TRBV21-1	TRBJ2-3	-	ASSKTSGGTDTQY